This T cell receptor beta chain is drawn from a study of cytomegalovirus exposure and HLA in healthy donors. Study observations and caveats: Most TCR sequences were rare, but some public TCRs occurred in many donors. The authors later found most CMV-associated TCR beta chains appeared HLA-restricted. Analyses of presence/absence relied on an assumption of roughly uniform sequencing depth across donors.

Amplification used 60 Vbeta primers and 13 Jbeta primers. Repertoires were generated with immunoSEQ multiplex PCR, while TCRdb's copy carries only in-frame clones and drops some. The data contain under 130,000 clones, roughly an eighth of them singletons. This clone has only a few counts. Antigen: not known. V lost 1 base to trimming and J lost 4 bases, with 11 bases between them. Germline CDR1 is MGHRA and CDR2 is YSYEKL. This CDR3 contains 16 residues. The specimen was PBMCs. The sequence came from a man aged 40-49 years in good health and CMV-seropositive. V gene TRBV4-1 combines with J gene TRBJ2-6; the D gene is possibly TRBD1 (5 bases). DNA for the CDR3: TGCGCCAGCAGCCAAGGGGCAGGGCTAGGGGCCAACGTCCTGACTTTC. Encoded protein: CASSQGAGLGANVLTF.